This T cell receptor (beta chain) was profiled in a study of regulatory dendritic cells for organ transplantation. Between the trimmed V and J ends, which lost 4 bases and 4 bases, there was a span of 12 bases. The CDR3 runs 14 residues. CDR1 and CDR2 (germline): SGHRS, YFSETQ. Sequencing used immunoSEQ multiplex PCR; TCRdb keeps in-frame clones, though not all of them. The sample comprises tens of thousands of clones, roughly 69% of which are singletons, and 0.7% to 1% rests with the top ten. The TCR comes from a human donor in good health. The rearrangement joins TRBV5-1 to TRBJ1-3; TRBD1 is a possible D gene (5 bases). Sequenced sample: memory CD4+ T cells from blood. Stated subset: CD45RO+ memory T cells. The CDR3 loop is CASSPLSGGNTIYF. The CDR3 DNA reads TGCGCCAGCAGCCCTTTGTCAGGGGGAAACACCATATATTTT.